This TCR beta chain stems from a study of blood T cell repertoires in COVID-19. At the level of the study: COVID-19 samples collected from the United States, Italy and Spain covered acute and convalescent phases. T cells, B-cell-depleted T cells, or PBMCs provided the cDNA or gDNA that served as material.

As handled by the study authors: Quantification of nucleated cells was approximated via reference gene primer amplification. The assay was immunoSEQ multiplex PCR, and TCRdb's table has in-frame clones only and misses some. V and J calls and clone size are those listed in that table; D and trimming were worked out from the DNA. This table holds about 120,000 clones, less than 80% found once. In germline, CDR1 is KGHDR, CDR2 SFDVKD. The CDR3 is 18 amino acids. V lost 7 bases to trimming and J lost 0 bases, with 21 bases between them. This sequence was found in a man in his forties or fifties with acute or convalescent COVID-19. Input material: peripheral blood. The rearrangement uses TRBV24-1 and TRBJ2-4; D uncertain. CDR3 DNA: TGTGCCACCAGCCCAGAACAGCTACCAGCCTTAGCCAAAAACATTCAGTACTTC. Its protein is CATSPEQLPALAKNIQYF.